Following are 30 T cell receptor beta chains from one sample sequenced in a study of CD8+CD57+ T cells in acquired aplastic anemia. Genomic DNA, serving as template, underwent TCR beta VDJ and CDR3 profiling. One entry per CDR3 protein results from TCRdb running MiXCR on the reads. Of 400,000 to 500,000 distinct CDR3 sequences listed, approximately 70% were seen once; the top ten hold 3% to 4.5%. The specimen was sorted CD4+, CD8+, or CD8+CD57+ T cells (not recorded which) from PBMCs. These receptors all stem from a human donor in good health, serving as a control.

This rearrangement joins TRBV20-1 to TRBJ1-2, with 10 bases that match TRBD1. Germline lookup yields CDR1 DFQATT and CDR2 SNEGSKA (reference sequence). The CDR3 is 13 amino acids. Losses at the gene ends were 5 bases for V and 4 bases for J; bases not matched to a gene: 4. The CDR3 sequence is CSAPRDRGYGYTF. The DNA of the CDR3 is TGCAGTGCTCCGAGGGACAGGGGCTATGGCTACACCTTC.

This clonotype was recorded at least ten times. This chain connects TRBV29-1 to TRBJ2-1, with D hard to call. V lost 0 bases and J lost 5, with 8 bases in between. The germline CDR1 and CDR2 sequences are SQVTM and ANQGSEA. The CDR3 extends over 13 amino acids. The CDR3, as DNA: TGCAGCGTTGAAGATCAAGGAGACAATGAGCAGTTCTTC. Translation: CSVEDQGDNEQFF.

The rearrangement links TRBV2 to TRBJ1-1; no clear D gene. The CDR3 has 12 residues. In germline, CDR1 is SNHLY, CDR2 FYNNEI. Trimming cost V 7 bases and J 6 bases, with 12 bases left between them. The CDR3 sequence: CASNASFAEAFF. CDR3 coding DNA: TGTGCCAGCAATGCGAGTTTTGCTGAAGCTTTCTTT.

At least ten counts were recorded for this clonotype. The chain joins TRBV30 to TRBJ1-1, with D tentatively TRBD1 (5 bases). V shed 0 bases and J shed 11 bases, with 13 bases lying between them. Per the germline V gene, CDR1 is GTSNPN and CDR2 is SVGIG (reference sequence). CDR3 length: 12 amino acids. The CDR3 sequence is CAWSVWGRNAFF. In nucleotides, the CDR3 is TGTGCCTGGAGTGTATGGGGACGGAACGCTTTCTTT.

This clonotype was seen repeatedly, ten times or more. The rearrangement joins TRBV11-3 to TRBJ1-1; unclear D gene. The V and J ends lost 4 bases and 0 bases respectively, with 6 bases between them. This CDR3 is built from 13 residues. Germline V gene lookup returns CDR1 SGHNT and CDR2 YENEEA. The CDR3 nucleotides read TGTGCCAGCAGCTCCCGATTGAACACTGAAGCTTTCTTT. This translates into CASSSRLNTEAFF.

The rearrangement links TRBV9 to TRBJ2-7; possibly TRBD2 for D (5 bases). Germline V lookup: CDR1 SGDLS, CDR2 YYNGEE. This CDR3 spans 13 amino acids. V dropped 4 bases and J dropped 6 bases, with 14 bases sitting between them. In nucleotides, the CDR3 is TGTGCCAGCAGCTGTGACCGCGCGGGCGAGCAGTACTTC. Amino acid sequence: CASSCDRAGEQYF.

The sample holds many counts of this clonotype. The chain couples TRBV9 to TRBJ1-2; D is possibly TRBD1 (6 bases). The germline V gene encodes CDR1 SGDLS and CDR2 YYNGEE. Trimming left V 0 bases short and J 5 bases short, with 11 bases between. The CDR3 extends over 14 amino acids. The CDR3 protein is CASSVATGQYGYTF. CDR3 DNA: TGTGCCAGCAGCGTAGCTACAGGGCAATATGGCTACACCTTC.

On this clonotype: A junction boundary mismatches the germline segment, possibly from a read error. The V call is TRBV7-2, the J call TRBJ1-6, with unresolved D. This CDR3 has 14 residues. Germline V gene data show CDR1 as SGHTA and CDR2 as FQGNSA. The CDR3 region is CASSYSPGNAAGPF. The CDR3 coding sequence is TGTGCCAGCAGCTACTCCCCGGGAAATGCAGCCGGTCCATTT.

This clonotype has just one count. The chain carries TRBV5-1 and TRBJ2-2; 8 bases line up with TRBD1. The CDR3 has 16 residues. Unmatched junction bases numbered 10, after V lost 5 bases and J lost 4 bases. Germline CDR1 SGHRS, CDR2 YFSETQ. For the CDR3, the DNA is TGCGCCAGCAGGACCTCGACAGGGGCCAGCACCGGGGAGCTGTTTTTT. Translating it yields CASRTSTGASTGELFF.

This chain joins TRBV4-3 and TRBJ1-2, with D uncertain. Trimming stripped 6 bases from V and 4 bases from J, with 15 bases between. Germline values: CDR1 LGHNA, CDR2 YSLEER. CDR3 size: 14 residues. In nucleotides, the CDR3 is TGCGCCAGCAGATCGGGCAGGTTCAGCTATGGCTACACCTTC. As protein: CASRSGRFSYGYTF.

The chain is built from TRBV19 and TRBJ1-2; 8 positions agree with TRBD1. The CDR3 is 13 amino acids. With V trimmed by 6 bases and J by 10 bases, 10 bases remained unmatched. Germline V CDR1 and CDR2: LNHDA, SQIVND (reference sequence). CDR3 sequence reads: CASSRDRTYDYTF. CDR3 DNA sequence: TGTGCCAGTAGCAGGGACAGGACCTACGACTACACCTTC.

V gene TRBV7-2 combines with J gene TRBJ2-5, with D maybe TRBD2 (5 bases). This CDR3 has 14 amino acids. Germline loops: CDR1 SGHTA, CDR2 FQGNSA. The V gene lost 5 bases and the J gene lost 4 bases, with 14 bases spanning the gap. CDR3 loop: CASSPPGSPETQYF. The CDR3 DNA follows: TGTGCCAGCAGCCCTCCGGGGTCCCCAGAGACCCAGTACTTC.

This clonotype was seen only once. The V gene is TRBV2, the J gene TRBJ1-1; D gene unclear. CDR3 length equals 15 residues. Germline V gene data show CDR1 as SNHLY and CDR2 as FYNNEI. The V gene lost 7 bases and the J gene lost 14 bases, with 29 bases spanning the gap. Here the CDR3 DNA reads TGTGCCAGCAAACCTGGAAGGGCAGAGAACACTCAATACTTCTTT. It is translated as CASKPGRAENTQYFF.

For this clonotype: Because the CDR3's place on the DNA is in doubt, the DNA is left out and the CDR3 is given as listed by TCRdb. The V gene is TRBV6-5, the J gene TRBJ1-5; no DNA check was done on the table's D call, TRBD1. The CDR3 totals 21 residues, both ends included. CDR1 is MNHEY, CDR2 SVGAGI, per germline. CDR3 loop: CASSLGQGGEKLFFGSGTQHF.

This clonotype was counted once. One junction end does not reproduce the germline sequence, and a read error may be involved. V gene TRBV5-1 combines with J gene TRBJ2-7; 7 nucleotides line up with TRBD2. Germline V gives CDR1 SGHRS, CDR2 YFSETQ. CDR3 length equals 11 residues. The CDR3: CASSFGAGQSF. The DNA for the CDR3 is TGCGCCAGCAGCTTCGGAGCGGGGCAAAGCTTC.

The chain links TRBV7-8 to TRBJ1-2; D remains unclear. The V end was cut by 0 bases, the J end by 6 bases, with 8 bases between. The CDR3 is 13 amino acids. Germline CDR1 SGHVS, CDR2 FQNEAQ. CDR3 sequence: CASSLAPKDGYTF. The CDR3 nucleotides are TGTGCCAGCAGCTTAGCGCCCAAAGATGGCTACACCTTC.

The V and J genes are TRBV24-1 and TRBJ2-3; possible D gene TRBD1, 5 bases. Trimming stripped 5 bases from V and 1 base from J, with 12 bases between. This CDR3 is 15 amino acids long. From germline, CDR1 is KGHDR and CDR2 SFDVKD. CDR3 DNA: TGTGCCACCAGTGCCGCCGCGACAGGCACAGATACGCAGTATTTT. Translation: CATSAAATGTDTQYF.

Remarks on this clonotype: This sequence may be a read error, since a much larger clone differs from it by one base. This chain links TRBV12-3 or TRBV12-4 with TRBJ2-3, with D perhaps assigned TRBD1 or TRBD2 (5 bases each). CDR3 length: 15 amino acids. The CDR3 loop reads CAGSPLTGPTDTQYF. CDR3 coding DNA: TGTGCCGGCAGTCCGCTGACGGGGCCCACAGATACGCAGTATTTT.

J is TRBJ2-7 and V is TRBV11-2; 8 nucleotides align to TRBD2. Trimming at V came to 5 bases and at J to 3 bases, leaving 12 bases not matched to a gene. CDR1 and CDR2 (germline): SGHAT, FQNNGV. The CDR3 contains 16 residues. The CDR3 region has the DNA TGTGCCAGCAGCAGCTATATCGGGGGGGGGTACTACGAGCAGTACTTC. Translated: CASSSYIGGGYYEQYF.

This clonotype was detected a few times. The chain employs TRBV19 and TRBJ2-7; TRBD1 is a possible D gene (6 bases). The CDR3 is made up of 15 amino acids. In germline, CDR1 is LNHDA, CDR2 SQIVND (reference sequence). Between the trimmed V and J ends, which lost 9 bases and 2 bases, there was a span of 20 bases. This CDR3 is CASKPLHRVTYEQYF. For the CDR3, the DNA is TGTGCCAGCAAACCTCTACACAGGGTCACCTACGAGCAGTACTTC.

The J gene is TRBJ1-2, the V gene TRBV20-1; D call uncertain. The germline V gene has CDR1 DFQATT and CDR2 SNEGSKA (reference sequence). The CDR3 is 13 residues long. The V gene lost 6 bases and the J gene lost 7 bases, with 18 bases spanning the gap. This CDR3 is CSARMGTNTGYTF. Written as DNA, the CDR3 is TGCAGTGCGAGAATGGGCACTAACACTGGCTACACCTTC.

V gene TRBV25-1 combines with J gene TRBJ1-2; D call uncertain. V lost 7 bases to trimming and J lost 4 bases, with 16 bases between them. This CDR3 has 14 amino acids. Germline assignment: CDR1 MGHDK and CDR2 SYGVNS. The CDR3 DNA reads TGTGCCAGCACCGATTCCCTCGGGCCCTATGGCTACACCTTC. Encoded protein: CASTDSLGPYGYTF.

The chain recombines TRBV9 with TRBJ1-1; D may be TRBD1 (5 bases). The CDR3 loop spans 14 amino acids. Deletions cut 5 bases from V and 7 bases from J, with 18 bases between. Germline V CDR1 and CDR2: SGDLS, YYNGEE. This CDR3 reads CASRSTRPDNEAFF. In DNA, the CDR3 is TGTGCCAGCAGAAGCACCAGGCCGGACAATGAAGCTTTCTTT.

The chain couples TRBV20-1 to TRBJ2-1; TRBD2 might be the D (5 bases). There are 16 residues in the CDR3. V shed 0 bases and J shed 3 bases, with 15 bases lying between them. CDR1 is DFQATT and CDR2 is SNEGSKA in the germline V gene (reference sequence). The CDR3 nucleotides are TGCAGTGCTAGAGACCTCGGGAAGTGTATCTACAATGAGCAGTTCTTC. The encoded protein is CSARDLGKCIYNEQFF.

This clonotype was counted many times. Written as DNA, the CDR3 is TGCAGTGCTAGAGATCAGTACCAAGAGACCCAGTACTTC. It translates to CSARDQYQETQYF. V usage is TRBV20-1 and J usage is TRBJ2-5; the D is unclear. CDR3 length: 13 residues. With 0 bases removed from V and 0 bases from J, the gap between germline ends came to 5 bases. Germline CDR1 DFQATT, CDR2 SNEGSKA (reference sequence).

The rearrangement uses TRBV20-1 and TRBJ2-2; 7 bases line up with TRBD2. CDR1 DFQATT and CDR2 SNEGSKA come from the germline V gene (reference sequence). V dropped 5 bases and J dropped 12; count of bases not matched to a gene: 9. This CDR3 contains 12 residues. Written as DNA, the CDR3 is TGCAGTGCTTGCGCGGGGGACGTTCAGCTGTTTTTT. Protein sequence: CSACAGDVQLFF.

The chain is built from TRBV7-9 and TRBJ2-7; D may be TRBD1 (6 bases). Germline CDR1 reads SEHNR; CDR2 reads FQNEAQ (reference sequence). The V gene lost 3 bases and the J gene lost 5 bases, with 11 bases spanning the gap. The CDR3 runs 13 residues. CDR3 region: CASSLTGGDEQYV. Here the CDR3 DNA reads TGTGCCAGCAGCTTGACAGGAGGCGACGAGCAGTACGTC.

The chain has TRBV12-3 or TRBV12-4 and TRBJ2-3; 11 bases are a match to TRBD2. The V segment lost 6 bases and the J segment 0 bases; nucleotides outside the gene matches: 11. There are 18 residues in the CDR3. CDR3: CASRGGASGGTSTDTQYF. CDR3 coding DNA: TGTGCCAGCAGGGGAGGGGCTAGCGGGGGGACTAGCACAGATACGCAGTATTTT.

This clonotype was counted ten times or more. The chain links TRBV5-1 to TRBJ2-4; D not certain. The germline gives CDR1 SGHRS, CDR2 YFSETQ. Trimming took off 2 bases at V and 6 bases at J, with 9 bases between the two ends. The CDR3 is 13 residues long. The CDR3 coding sequence is TGCGCCAGCAGCTTCAGTACAGCAAACATTCAGTACTTC. Protein product: CASSFSTANIQYF.

As concerns this clonotype: No conserved phenylalanine or tryptophan is present at the end of the CDR3, so a read error is the likely explanation. The chain combines TRBV7-3 with TRBJ2-3; TRBD1 agrees at 7 bases. The trim removed 4 bases at V and 12 bases at J, leaving 13 bases unmatched. The CDR3 is 14 residues long. Germline CDR1 and CDR2: SGHTA and FQGTGA. The CDR3 sequence: CASSSRQGTEAQYV. The CDR3 DNA is TGTGCCAGCAGCTCTCGACAGGGCACAGAAGCTCAGTATGTT.